This T cell receptor beta chain is drawn from a study of cytomegalovirus exposure and HLA in healthy donors. Details on this clone: What it binds is not known.

This CDR3 is built from 15 residues. Trimming pared 0 bases from V and 0 bases from J, leaving 7 bases between. Germline V gives CDR1 SGHTS, CDR2 YDEGEE. Use of 60 Vbeta and 13 Jbeta primers characterized the PCR. Here immunoSEQ multiplex PCR was the method, and the copy in TCRdb shows in-frame clones only, minus some. The profile covers around 170,000 clones, with approximately 73% appearing a single time and roughly 2.5% taken by the ten largest. Points from the study as a whole: In a later analysis, CMV-associated beta chains were mostly HLA-associated, it appeared.

Sequencing was done on a sample of PBMCs. The TCR sequence derives from a young woman in good health and CMV-seropositive. The chain combines TRBV5-8 with TRBJ1-3, with D uncertain. The CDR3 DNA follows: TGTGCCAGCAGCTTGGCACAGAGCTCTGGAAACACCATATATTTT. Translating gives CASSLAQSSGNTIYF. Complete variable domain (other parts from reference TRBV5-8 and TRBJ1-3): EAGVTQSPTHLIKTRGQQATLRCSPISGHTSVYWYQQALGLGLQFLLWYDEGEERNRGNFPPRFSGRQFPNYSSELNVNALELEDSALYLCASSLAQSSGNTIYFGEGSWLTVV.